One TCR beta chain is described in this entry. Its antigen is unidentified. Trimming left V 5 bases short and J 5 bases short, with 14 bases between. From germline, CDR1 is SGHRS and CDR2 YFSETQ. The CDR3 is 13 amino acids. Primers: 60 Vbeta forward and 13 Jbeta reverse. Produced via immunoSEQ multiplex PCR; TCRdb's table is partial and in-frame only. The table lists under 65,000 clones, around 80% of them singletons. The source of the sample is a study of cytomegalovirus exposure and HLA in healthy donors. Overall study results and limits: Presence/absence analyses supposed approximately even sequencing depth among donors.

The sequencing sample was made of PBMCs. The TCR was taken from a man aged 25-45 years in good health and CMV-seropositive. V and J are TRBV5-1 and TRBJ2-7; TRBD1 might be the D (5 bases). Here the CDR3 DNA reads TGCGCCAGCAGTGAAACAGGAGCCGACGAGCAGTACTTC. Translation gives CASSETGADEQYF.